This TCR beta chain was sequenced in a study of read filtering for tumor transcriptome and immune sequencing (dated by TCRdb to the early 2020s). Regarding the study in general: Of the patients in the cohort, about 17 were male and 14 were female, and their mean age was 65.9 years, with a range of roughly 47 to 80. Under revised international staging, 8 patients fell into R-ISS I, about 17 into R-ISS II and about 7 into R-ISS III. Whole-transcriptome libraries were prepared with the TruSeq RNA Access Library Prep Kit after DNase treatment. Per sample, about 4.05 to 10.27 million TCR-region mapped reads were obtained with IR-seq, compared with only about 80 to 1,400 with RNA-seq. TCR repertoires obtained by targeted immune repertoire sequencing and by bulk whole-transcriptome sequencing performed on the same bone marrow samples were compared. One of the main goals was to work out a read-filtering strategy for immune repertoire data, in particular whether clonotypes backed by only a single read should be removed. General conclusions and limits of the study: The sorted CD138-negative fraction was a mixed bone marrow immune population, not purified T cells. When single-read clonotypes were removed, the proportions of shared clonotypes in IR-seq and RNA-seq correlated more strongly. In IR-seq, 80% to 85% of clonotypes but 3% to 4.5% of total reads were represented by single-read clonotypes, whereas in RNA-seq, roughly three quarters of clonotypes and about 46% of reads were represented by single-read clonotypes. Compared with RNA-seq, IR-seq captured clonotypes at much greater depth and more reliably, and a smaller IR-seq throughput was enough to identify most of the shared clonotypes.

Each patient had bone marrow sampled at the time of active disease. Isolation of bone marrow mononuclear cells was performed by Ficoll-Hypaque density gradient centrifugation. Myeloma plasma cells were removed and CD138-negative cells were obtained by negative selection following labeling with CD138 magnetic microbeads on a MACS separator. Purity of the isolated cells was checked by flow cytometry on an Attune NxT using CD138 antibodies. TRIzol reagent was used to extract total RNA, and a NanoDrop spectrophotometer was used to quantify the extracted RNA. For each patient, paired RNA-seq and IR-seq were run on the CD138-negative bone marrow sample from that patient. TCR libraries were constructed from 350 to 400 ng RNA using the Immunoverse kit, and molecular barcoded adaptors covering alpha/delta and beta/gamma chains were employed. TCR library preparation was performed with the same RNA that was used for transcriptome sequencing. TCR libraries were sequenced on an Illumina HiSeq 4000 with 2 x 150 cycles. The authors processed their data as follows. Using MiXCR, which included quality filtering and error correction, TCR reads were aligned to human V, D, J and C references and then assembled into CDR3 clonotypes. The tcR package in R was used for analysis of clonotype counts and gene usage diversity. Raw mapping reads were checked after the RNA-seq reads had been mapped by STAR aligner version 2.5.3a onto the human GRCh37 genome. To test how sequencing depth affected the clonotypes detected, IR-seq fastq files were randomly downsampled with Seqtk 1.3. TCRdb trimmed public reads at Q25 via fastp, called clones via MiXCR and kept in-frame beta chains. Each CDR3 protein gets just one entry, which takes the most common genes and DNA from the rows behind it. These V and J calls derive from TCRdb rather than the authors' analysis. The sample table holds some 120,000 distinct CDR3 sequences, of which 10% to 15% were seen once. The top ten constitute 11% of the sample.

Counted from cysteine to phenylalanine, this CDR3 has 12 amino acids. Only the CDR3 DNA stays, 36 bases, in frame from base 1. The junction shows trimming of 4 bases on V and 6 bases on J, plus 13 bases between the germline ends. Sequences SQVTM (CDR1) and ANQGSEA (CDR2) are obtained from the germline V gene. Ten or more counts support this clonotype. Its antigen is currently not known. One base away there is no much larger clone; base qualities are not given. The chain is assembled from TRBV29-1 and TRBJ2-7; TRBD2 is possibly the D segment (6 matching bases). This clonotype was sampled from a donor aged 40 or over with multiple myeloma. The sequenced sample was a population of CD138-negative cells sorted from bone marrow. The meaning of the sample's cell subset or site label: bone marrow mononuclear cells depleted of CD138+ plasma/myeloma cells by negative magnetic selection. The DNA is TGCAGCGTTGGTGGTCCGGGAGCCGAGCAGTACTTC. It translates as CSVGGPGAEQYF.